The sequence of this T cell receptor (beta chain) was determined in a study of post-analysis software for immune sequencing data. The overall study: As for disease course, relapsing-remitting, secondary progressive and progressive-relapsing multiple sclerosis were all included. Study conclusions and caveats: Samples made in the same batch grouped tightly together by F measure. Significantly lower normalized Chao1 diversity was seen in multiple sclerosis patients than in controls.

Presence of unique molecular identifiers characterized the TCR beta cDNA libraries. Input of roughly 0.85 to 11 million T cells yielded some 500,000 cDNA molecules. One entry per CDR3 protein, called by TCRdb with MiXCR from the PCR reads. The repertoire holds about 770,000 distinct CDR3 sequences, with 40% to 55% as singletons. On this clonotype itself: The antigen is undetermined.

The sample was blood. This sequence was found in a girl aged 10 to 17 with multiple sclerosis.

The CDR3 spells CATSDRHSGANVLTF. In nucleotides, the CDR3 is TGTGCCACCAGTGATAGGCACTCTGGGGCCAACGTCCTGACTTTC. The rearrangement uses TRBV24-1 and TRBJ2-6; D is unresolved. The length of the CDR3 is 15 residues. CDR1 and CDR2 from the germline V gene are KGHDR and SFDVKD. The ends were cut back, 3 bases at V and 0 bases at J, with 5 bases in the middle.